This TCR beta chain emerged from a study of T cells in Graves' hyperthyroidism and ophthalmopathy. Study-wide results and caveats: Appearing also in blood were most of the thyroid clonotypes expanded above 0.001.

Germline assignment: CDR1 LGHDT and CDR2 YNNKEL (reference sequence). The CDR3 contains 15 residues. Trimming pared 1 base from V and 5 bases from J, leaving 13 bases between. This clonotype was seen a few times. The antigen is not known. A 10 ml volume of fresh peripheral blood provided the PBMCs. Template material for amplifying TCR beta CDR3 regions consisted of RNA transcripts. RT-PCR in the first round (using the HTBI primer set) targeted the TCR CDR3. One entry per CDR3 protein, called by TCRdb with MiXCR from the multiplex PCR reads. This table holds some 380,000 distinct CDR3 sequences, approximately 15% found once.

The source is a man in his thirties or forties with Graves' hyperthyroidism that later progressed to Graves' ophthalmopathy. The chain joins TRBV3-1 to TRBJ2-3; D possibly uses TRBD1 or TRBD2 (6 bases each). Sequencing was performed on blood. The CDR3 here is CASSQGGAGVDTQYF. The CDR3, as DNA: TGTGCCAGCAGCCAAGGGGGGGCAGGGGTAGATACGCAGTATTTT.